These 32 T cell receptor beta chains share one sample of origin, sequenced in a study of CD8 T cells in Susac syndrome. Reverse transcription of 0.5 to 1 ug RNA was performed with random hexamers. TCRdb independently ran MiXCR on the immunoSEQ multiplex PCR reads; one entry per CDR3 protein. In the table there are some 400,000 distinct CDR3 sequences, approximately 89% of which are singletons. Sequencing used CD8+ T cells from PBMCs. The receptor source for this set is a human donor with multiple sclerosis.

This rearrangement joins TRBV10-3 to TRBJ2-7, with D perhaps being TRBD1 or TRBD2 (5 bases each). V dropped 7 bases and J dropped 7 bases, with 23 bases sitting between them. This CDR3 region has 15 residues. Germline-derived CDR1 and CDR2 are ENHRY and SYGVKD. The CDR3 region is CAINRVGPGLGEQYF. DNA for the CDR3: TGTGCCATCAACCGCGTGGGGCCGGGGCTGGGGGAGCAGTACTTC.

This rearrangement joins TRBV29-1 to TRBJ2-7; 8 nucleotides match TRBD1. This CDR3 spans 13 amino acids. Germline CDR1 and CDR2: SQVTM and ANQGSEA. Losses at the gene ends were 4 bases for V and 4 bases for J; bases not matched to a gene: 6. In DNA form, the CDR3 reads TGCAGCGTTGTAGGGACAGGTCGGTACGAGCAGTACTTC. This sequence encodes CSVVGTGRYEQYF.

CDR3 residues: CASSLPGQASYEQYF. The CDR3 DNA reads as TGTGCCAGCAGTCTCCCCGGACAGGCCTCCTACGAGCAGTACTTC. The chain couples TRBV27 to TRBJ2-7; 7 nucleotides align to TRBD1. The germline CDR1 and CDR2 sequences are MNHEY and SMNVEV (reference sequence). Unmatched junction bases numbered 7, after V lost 5 bases and J lost 0 bases. The CDR3 is 15 amino acids.

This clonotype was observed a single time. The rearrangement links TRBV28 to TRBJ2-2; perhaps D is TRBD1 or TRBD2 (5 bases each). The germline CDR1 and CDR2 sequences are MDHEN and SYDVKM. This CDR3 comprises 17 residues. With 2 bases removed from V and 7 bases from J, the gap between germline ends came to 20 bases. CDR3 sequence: CASSLDRGRLGDGELFF. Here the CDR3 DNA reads TGTGCCAGCAGTTTAGATAGGGGCCGACTCGGGGACGGGGAGCTGTTTTTT.

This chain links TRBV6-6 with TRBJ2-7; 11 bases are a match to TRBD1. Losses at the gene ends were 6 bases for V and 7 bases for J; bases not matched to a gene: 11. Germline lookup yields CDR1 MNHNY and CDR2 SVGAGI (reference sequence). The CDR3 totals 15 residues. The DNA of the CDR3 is TGTGCCAGCAGCCCCGCGGGACAGGGGGTAGGGGAGCAGTACTTC. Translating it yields CASSPAGQGVGEQYF.

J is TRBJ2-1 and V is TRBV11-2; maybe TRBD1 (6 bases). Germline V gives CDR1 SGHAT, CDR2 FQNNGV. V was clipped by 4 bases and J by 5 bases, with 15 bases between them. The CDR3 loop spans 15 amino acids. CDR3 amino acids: CASSSNREFNNEQFF. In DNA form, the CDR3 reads TGTGCCAGCAGCTCCAACAGGGAATTTAACAATGAGCAGTTCTTC.

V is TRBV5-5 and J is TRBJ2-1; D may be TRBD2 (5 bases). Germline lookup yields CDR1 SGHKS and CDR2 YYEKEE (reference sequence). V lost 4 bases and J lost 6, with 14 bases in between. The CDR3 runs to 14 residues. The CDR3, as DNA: TGTGCCAGCAGCACCCCCTGGGCGGGCAATGAGCAGTTCTTC. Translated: CASSTPWAGNEQFF.

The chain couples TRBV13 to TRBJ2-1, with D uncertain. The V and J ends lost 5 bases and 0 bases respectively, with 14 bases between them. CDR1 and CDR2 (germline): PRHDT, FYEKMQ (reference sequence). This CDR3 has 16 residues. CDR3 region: CASSPSDLSSYNEQFF. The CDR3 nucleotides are TGTGCCAGCAGCCCATCAGACCTGAGCTCCTACAATGAGCAGTTCTTC.

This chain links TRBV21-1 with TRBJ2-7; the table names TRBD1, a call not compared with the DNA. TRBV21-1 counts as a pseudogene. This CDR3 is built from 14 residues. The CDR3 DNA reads TGTGCCAGCAGCATGTCCGGGACAGGGAACGAGCAGTACTTC. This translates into CASSMSGTGNEQYF.

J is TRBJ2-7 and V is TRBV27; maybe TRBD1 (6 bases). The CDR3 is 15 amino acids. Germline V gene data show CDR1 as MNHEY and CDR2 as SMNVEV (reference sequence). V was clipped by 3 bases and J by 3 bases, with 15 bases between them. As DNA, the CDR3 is TGTGCCAGCAGTTTCGTTGGGACAAATTACTACGAGCAGTACTTC. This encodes CASSFVGTNYYEQYF.

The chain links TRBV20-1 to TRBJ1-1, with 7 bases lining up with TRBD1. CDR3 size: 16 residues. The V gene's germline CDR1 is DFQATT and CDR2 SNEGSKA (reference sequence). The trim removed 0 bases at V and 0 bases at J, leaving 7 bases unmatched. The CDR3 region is CSARDLGGGMNTEAFF. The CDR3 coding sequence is TGCAGTGCTAGAGATCTCGGAGGGGGCATGAACACTGAAGCTTTCTTT.

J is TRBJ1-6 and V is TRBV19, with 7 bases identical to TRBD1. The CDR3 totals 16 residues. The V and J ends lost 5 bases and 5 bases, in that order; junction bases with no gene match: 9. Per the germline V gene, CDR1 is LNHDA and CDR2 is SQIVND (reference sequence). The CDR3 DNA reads TGTGCCAGTAGTGATCGCGGGACAGCGGATAATTCACCCCTCCACTTT. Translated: CASSDRGTADNSPLHF.

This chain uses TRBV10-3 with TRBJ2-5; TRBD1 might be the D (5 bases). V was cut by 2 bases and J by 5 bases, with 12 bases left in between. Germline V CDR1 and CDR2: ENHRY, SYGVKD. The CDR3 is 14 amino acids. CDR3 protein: CAISEIGARETQYF. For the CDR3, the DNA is TGTGCCATCAGTGAGATTGGGGCGCGGGAGACCCAGTACTTC.

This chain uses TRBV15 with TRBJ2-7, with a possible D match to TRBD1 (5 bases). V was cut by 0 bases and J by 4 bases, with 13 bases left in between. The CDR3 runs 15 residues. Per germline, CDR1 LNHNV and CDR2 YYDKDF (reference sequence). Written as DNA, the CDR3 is TGTGCCACCAGCAGAGATGTGGGGCTGATGTACGAGCAGTACTTC. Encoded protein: CATSRDVGLMYEQYF.

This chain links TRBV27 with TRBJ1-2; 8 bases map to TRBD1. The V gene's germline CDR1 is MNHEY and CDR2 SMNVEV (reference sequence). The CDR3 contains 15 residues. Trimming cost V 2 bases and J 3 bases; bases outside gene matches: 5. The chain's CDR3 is CASSLVAGGDYGYTF. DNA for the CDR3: TGTGCCAGCAGTTTAGTGGCAGGGGGCGACTATGGCTACACCTTC.

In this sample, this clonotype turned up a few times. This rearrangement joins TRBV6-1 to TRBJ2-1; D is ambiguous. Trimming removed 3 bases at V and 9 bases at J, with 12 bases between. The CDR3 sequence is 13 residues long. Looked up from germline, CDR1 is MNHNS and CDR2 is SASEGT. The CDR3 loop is CASSDRSVAEQFF. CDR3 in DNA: TGTGCCAGCAGTGACCGATCAGTGGCTGAGCAGTTCTTC.

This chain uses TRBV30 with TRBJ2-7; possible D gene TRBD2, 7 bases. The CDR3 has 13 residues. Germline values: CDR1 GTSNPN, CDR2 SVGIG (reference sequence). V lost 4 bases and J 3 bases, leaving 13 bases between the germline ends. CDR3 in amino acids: CAWTWGGHYEQYF. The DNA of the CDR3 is TGTGCCTGGACCTGGGGGGGACACTACGAGCAGTACTTC.

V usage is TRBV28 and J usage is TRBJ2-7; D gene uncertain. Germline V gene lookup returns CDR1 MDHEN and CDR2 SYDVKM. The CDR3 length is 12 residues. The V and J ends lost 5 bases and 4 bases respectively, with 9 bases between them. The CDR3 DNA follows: TGTGCCAGCAGTCCGCAGGATTACGAGCAGTACTTC. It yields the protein CASSPQDYEQYF.

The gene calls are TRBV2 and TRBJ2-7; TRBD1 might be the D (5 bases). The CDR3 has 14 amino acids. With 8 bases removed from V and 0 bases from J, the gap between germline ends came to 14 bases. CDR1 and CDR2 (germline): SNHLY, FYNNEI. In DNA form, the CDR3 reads TGTGCCAGCTTACGATTCGACAGCTCCTACGAGCAGTACTTC. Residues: CASLRFDSSYEQYF. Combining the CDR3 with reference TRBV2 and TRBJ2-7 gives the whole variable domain EPEVTQTPSHQVTQMGQEVILRCVPISNHLYFYWYRQILGQKVEFLVSFYNNEISEKSEIFDDQFSVERPDGSNFTLKIRSTKLEDSAMYFCASLRFDSSYEQYFGPGTRLTVT.

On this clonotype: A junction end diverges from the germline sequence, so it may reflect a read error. The CDR3, as DNA: TGCGCCAGCACCCAAGAAGTAGAAAGAACCGGGGAGCTGTTTTTT. Amino acid sequence: CASTQEVERTGELFF. J is TRBJ2-2 and V is TRBV4-1; D is ambiguous. The CDR3 spans 15 residues. Germline CDR1 and CDR2: MGHRA and YSYEKL.

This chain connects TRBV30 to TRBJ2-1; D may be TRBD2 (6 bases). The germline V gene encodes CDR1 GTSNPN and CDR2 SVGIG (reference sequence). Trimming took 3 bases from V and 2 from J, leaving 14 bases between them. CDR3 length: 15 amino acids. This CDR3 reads CAWRGRTTPYNEQFF. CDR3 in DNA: TGTGCCTGGAGGGGAAGGACTACCCCCTACAATGAGCAGTTCTTC.

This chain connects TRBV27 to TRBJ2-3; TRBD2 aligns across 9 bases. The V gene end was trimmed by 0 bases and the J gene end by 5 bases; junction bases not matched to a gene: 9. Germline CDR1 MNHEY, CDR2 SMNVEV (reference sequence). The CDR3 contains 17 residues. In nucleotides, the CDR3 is TGTGCCAGCAGTTTATCTAGCGGGAGTATCGGTGGAGATACGCAGTATTTT. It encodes CASSLSSGSIGGDTQYF.

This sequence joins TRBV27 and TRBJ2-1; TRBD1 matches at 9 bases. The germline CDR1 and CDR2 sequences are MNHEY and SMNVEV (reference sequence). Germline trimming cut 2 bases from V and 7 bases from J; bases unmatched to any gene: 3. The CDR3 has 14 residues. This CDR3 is CASSLPDRGNEQFF. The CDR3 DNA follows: TGTGCCAGCAGTTTACCGGACAGGGGAAATGAGCAGTTCTTC.

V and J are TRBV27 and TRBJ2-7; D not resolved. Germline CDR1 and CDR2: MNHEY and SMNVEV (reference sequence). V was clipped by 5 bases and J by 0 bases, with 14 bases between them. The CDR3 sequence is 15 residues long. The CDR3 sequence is CASSPSGYLSYEQYF. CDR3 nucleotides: TGTGCCAGCAGTCCTTCTGGTTATCTCTCCTACGAGCAGTACTTC.

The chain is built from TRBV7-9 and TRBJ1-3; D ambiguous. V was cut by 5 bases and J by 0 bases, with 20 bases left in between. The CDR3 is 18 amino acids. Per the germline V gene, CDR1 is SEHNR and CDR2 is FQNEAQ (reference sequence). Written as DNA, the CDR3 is TGTGCCAGCAGCAGATCAAAGGGCCTATCTTCCTCTGGAAACACCATATATTTT. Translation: CASSRSKGLSSSGNTIYF.

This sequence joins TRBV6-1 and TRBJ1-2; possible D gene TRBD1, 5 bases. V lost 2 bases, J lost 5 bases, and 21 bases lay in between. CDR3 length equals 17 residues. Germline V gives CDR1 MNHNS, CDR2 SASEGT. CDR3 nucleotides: TGTGCCAGCAGTGAACTCCAGGGTTTCTCCCTGGGGTATGGCTACACCTTC. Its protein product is CASSELQGFSLGYGYTF.

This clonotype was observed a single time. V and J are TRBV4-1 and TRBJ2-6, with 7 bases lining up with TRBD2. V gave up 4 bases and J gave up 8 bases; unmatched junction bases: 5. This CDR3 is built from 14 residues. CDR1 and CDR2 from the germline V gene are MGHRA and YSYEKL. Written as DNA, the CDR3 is TGCGCCAGCAGCCCGTGGGGGGGGTCCAACGTCCTGACTTTC. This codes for CASSPWGGSNVLTF.

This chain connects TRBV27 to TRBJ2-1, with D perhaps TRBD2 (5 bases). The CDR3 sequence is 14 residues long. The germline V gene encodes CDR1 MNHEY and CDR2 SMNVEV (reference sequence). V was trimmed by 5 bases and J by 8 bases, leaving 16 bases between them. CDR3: CASSGEMHVDEQFF. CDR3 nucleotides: TGTGCCAGCAGTGGGGAGATGCACGTAGATGAGCAGTTCTTC.

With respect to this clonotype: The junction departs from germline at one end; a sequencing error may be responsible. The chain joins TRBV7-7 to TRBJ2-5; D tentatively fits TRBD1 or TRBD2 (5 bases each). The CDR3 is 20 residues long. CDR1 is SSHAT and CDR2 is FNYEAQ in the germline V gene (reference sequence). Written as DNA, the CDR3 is TGTGCTAGCAGCTTAGATCCAGATGCCGGTTCCGGGACGGAGGAAGAGACCCAGTACTTC. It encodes CASSLDPDAGSGTEEETQYF.

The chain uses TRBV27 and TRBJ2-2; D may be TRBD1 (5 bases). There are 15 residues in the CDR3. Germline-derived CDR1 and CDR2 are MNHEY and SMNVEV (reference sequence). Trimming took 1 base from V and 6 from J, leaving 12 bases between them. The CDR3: CASSLWGSRAGELFF. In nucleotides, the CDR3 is TGTGCCAGCAGTTTATGGGGCTCAAGGGCCGGGGAGCTGTTTTTT.

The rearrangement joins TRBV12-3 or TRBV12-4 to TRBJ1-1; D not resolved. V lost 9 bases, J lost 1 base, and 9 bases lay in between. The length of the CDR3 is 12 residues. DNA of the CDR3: TGTGCCAGTACATATTGGAACACTGAAGCTTTCTTT. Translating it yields CASTYWNTEAFF.

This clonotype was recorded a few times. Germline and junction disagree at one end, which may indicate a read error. CDR3: CSVGEDFSVVSLGELFF. In DNA, the CDR3 is TGCAGCGTTGGGGAGGATTTTAGCGTAGTTAGTCTCGGGGAGTTGTTTTTT. The chain combines TRBV29-1 with TRBJ2-2; D is perhaps TRBD2 (6 bases). Germline V gene data show CDR1 as SQVTM and CDR2 as ANQGSEA. This CDR3 is built from 17 residues.